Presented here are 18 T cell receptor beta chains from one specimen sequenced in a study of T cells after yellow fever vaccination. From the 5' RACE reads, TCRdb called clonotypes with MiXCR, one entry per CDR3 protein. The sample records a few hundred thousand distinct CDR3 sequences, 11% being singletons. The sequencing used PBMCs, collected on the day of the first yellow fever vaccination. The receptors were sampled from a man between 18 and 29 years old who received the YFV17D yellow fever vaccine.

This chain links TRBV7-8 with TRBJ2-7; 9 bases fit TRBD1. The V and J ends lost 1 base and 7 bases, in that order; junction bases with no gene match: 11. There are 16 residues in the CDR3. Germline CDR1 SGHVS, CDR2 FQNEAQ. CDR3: CASSLVPGQGGEEQYF. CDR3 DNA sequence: TGTGCCAGCAGCTTAGTTCCGGGACAGGGCGGTGAGGAGCAGTACTTC.

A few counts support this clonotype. This CDR3 reads CASSTDSPYEQYF. Here the CDR3 DNA reads TGTGCCAGCAGCACAGACAGCCCCTACGAGCAGTACTTC. This chain connects TRBV7-9 to TRBJ2-7; D is perhaps TRBD1 (5 bases). This CDR3 spans 13 amino acids. V was cut by 5 bases and J by 2 bases, with 10 bases left in between. CDR1 SEHNR and CDR2 FQNEAQ come from the germline V gene (reference sequence).

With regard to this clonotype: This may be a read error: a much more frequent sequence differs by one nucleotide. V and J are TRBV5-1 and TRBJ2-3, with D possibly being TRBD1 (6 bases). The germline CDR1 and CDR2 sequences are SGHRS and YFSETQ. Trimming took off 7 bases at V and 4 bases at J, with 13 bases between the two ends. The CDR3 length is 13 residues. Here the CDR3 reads CASRRQDPDTQYF. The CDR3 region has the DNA TGCGCCAGCCGCAGACAGGATCCAGATACGCAGTATTTT.

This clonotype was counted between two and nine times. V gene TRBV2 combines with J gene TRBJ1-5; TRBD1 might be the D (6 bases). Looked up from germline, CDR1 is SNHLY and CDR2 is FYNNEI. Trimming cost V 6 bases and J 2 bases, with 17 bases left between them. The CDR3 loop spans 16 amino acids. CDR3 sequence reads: CASSPAGVSGNQPQHF. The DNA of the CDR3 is TGTGCCAGCAGCCCCGCAGGGGTTTCTGGCAATCAGCCCCAGCATTTT.

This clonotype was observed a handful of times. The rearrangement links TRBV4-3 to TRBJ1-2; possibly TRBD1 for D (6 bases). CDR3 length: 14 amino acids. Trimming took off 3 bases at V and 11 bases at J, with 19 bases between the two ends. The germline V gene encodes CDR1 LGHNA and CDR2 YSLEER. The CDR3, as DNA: TGCGCCAGCAGCCACGACCTCAACAGGGAGTTTTACACCTTC. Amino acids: CASSHDLNREFYTF.

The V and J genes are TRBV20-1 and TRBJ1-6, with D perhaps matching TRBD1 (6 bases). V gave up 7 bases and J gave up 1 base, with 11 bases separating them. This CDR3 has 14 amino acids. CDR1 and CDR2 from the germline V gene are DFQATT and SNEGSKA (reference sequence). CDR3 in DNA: TGCAGTGGGGGGCTTAGGTCCTATAATTCACCCCTCCACTTT. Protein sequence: CSGGLRSYNSPLHF.

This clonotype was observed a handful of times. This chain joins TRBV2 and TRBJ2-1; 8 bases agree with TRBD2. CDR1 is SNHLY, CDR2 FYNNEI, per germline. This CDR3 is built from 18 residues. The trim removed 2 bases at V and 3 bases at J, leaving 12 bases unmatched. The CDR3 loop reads CASSEWGPAGAYYNEQFF. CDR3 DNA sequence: TGTGCCAGCAGTGAATGGGGCCCAGCGGGGGCCTACTACAATGAGCAGTTCTTC.

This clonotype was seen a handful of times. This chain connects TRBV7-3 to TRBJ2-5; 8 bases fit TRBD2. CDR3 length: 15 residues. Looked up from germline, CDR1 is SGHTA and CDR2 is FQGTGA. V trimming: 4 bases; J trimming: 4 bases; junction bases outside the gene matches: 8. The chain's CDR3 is CASSSKSGGGETQYF. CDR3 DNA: TGTGCCAGCAGCTCCAAGAGCGGGGGCGGAGAGACCCAGTACTTC.

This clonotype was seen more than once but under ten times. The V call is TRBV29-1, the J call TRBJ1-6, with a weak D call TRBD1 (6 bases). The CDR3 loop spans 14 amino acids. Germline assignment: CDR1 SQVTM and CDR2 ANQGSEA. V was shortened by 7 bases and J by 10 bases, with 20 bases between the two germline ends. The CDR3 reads CSARSQGYGSPLHF. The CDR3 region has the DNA TGCAGCGCCCGAAGCCAGGGGTACGGATCACCCCTCCACTTT.

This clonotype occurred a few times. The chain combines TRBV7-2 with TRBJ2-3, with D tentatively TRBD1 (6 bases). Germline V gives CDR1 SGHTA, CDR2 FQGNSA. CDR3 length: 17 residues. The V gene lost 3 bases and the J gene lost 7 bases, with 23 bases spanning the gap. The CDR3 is CASSLGADSWVGNTQYF. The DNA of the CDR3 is TGTGCCAGCAGCTTGGGGGCAGATTCTTGGGTGGGGAATACGCAGTATTTT.

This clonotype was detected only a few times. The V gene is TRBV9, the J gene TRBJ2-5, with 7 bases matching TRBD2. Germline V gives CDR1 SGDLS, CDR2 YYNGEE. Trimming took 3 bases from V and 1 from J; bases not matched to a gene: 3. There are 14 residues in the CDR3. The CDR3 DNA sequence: TGTGCCAGCAGCGACGGGGGGTTCCAAGAGACCCAGTACTTC. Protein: CASSDGGFQETQYF.

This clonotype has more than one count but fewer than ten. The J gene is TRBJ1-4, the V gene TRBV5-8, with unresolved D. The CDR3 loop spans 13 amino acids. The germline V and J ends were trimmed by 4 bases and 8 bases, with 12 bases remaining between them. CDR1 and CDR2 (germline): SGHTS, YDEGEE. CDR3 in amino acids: CASSRPTGEKLFF. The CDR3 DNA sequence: TGTGCCAGCAGCCGGCCGACCGGGGAAAAACTGTTTTTT.

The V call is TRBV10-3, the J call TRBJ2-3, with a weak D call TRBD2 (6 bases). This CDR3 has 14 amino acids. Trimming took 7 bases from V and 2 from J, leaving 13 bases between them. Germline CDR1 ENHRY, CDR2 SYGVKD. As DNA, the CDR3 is TGTGCCATCACAGCGGGCGTCTTCACAGATACGCAGTATTTT. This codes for CAITAGVFTDTQYF.

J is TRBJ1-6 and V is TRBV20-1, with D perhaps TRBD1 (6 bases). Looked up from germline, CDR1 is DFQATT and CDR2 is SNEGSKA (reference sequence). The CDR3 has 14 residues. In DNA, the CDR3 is TGCATCTCGGGCCGGGGGCCCGGCGATTCACCCCTCCACTTT. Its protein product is CISGRGPGDSPLHF.

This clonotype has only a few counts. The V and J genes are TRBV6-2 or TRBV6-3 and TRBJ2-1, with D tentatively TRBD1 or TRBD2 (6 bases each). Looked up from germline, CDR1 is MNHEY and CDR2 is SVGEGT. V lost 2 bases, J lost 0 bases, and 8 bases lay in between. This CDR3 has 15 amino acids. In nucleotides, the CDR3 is TGTGCCAGCAGTTACCGGGGGCTCTCCTACAATGAGCAGTTCTTC. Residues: CASSYRGLSYNEQFF.

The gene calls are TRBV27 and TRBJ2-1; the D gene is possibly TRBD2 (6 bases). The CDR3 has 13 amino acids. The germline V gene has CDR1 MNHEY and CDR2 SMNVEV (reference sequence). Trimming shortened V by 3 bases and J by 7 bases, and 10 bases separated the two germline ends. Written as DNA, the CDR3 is TGTGCCAGCAGTTTCTTGGAGGGGAATGAGCAGTTCTTC. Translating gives CASSFLEGNEQFF.

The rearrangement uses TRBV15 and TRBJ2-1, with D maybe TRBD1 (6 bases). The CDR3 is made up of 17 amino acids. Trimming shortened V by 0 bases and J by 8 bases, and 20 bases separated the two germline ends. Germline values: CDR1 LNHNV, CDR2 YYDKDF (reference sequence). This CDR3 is CATSRDLDRQLGHEQFF. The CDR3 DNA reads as TGTGCCACCAGCAGAGATTTAGACAGGCAACTAGGTCATGAGCAGTTCTTC.

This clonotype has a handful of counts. The CDR3 DNA is TGCGCCAGCAGTCACCTATCCTCGGACAGGGGGACAGATACGCAGTATTTT. Amino acid sequence: CASSHLSSDRGTDTQYF. This chain joins TRBV23-1 and TRBJ2-3, with 10 bases identical to TRBD1. TRBV23-1 is noted as an ORF with a role that remains uncertain. There are 17 residues in the CDR3. V dropped 3 bases and J dropped 3; count of bases not matched to a gene: 9.